These 7 T cell receptor beta chains originate from one sample sequenced in a study of T-cell reconstitution after alpha-beta-depleted transplantation in children (dated by TCRdb to the mid-2010s). The method behind the library was PCR. The sample was run on an Illumina HiSeq 2500. TCR library preparation used molecular barcoding, with unique molecular identifiers applied to normalize quantification of the TCRbeta repertoire. Using fastp trimming at Q25 and MiXCR clonotype assembly, TCRdb reanalyzed the public sequencing data and kept in-frame beta chains. Here each entry gathers all rows of one CDR3 protein and keeps the most common genes and DNA. This sample is represented by around 600,000 distinct CDR3 sequences; roughly a tenth of them were singletons. The ten largest make up 4% to 5% of the sample. Sample: PBMCs from the stem cell graft donor, taken from the stem cell graft. These receptors originate from a human donor who donated a stem cell graft to a child with acute myeloid leukemia.

This clonotype was seen a few times. The CDR3 loop reads CASSSGLAGSSNNEQFF. The DNA of the CDR3 is TGCGCCAGCAGCTCTGGACTAGCGGGTTCGAGCAACAATGAGCAGTTCTTC. The chain employs TRBV5-1 and TRBJ2-1, with TRBD2 identical over 11 bases. V lost 3 bases to trimming and J lost 5 bases; unmatched junction nucleotides: 10. This CDR3 has 17 amino acids. The germline gives CDR1 SGHRS, CDR2 YFSETQ. Full variable domain (remainder filled in from reference TRBV5-1 and TRBJ2-1): KAGVTQTPRYLIKTRGQQVTLSCSPISGHRSVSWYQQTPGQGLQFLFEYFSETQRNKGNFPGRFSGRQFSNSRSEMNVSTLELGDSALYLCASSSGLAGSSNNEQFFGPGTRLTVL.

There are many counts of this clonotype. V usage is TRBV27 and J usage is TRBJ1-2, with D perhaps matching TRBD1 (6 bases). Germline V gene sequence: CDR1 MNHEY, CDR2 SMNVEV (reference sequence). V was pared by 5 bases and J by 14 bases, with 15 bases between. The CDR3 has 11 residues. CDR3 sequence: CASSPGTLLTF. The CDR3 coding sequence is TGTGCCAGCAGTCCCGGGACATTGTTGACCTTC.

There are many counts of this clonotype. The chain links TRBV20-1 to TRBJ2-1; tentatively, D is TRBD2 (5 bases). Trimming left V 6 bases short and J 7 bases short, with 13 bases between. Germline CDR1 and CDR2: DFQATT and SNEGSKA (reference sequence). This CDR3 is 12 amino acids long. This CDR3 is CSADQRGNEQFF. The CDR3 DNA is TGCAGTGCCGACCAGCGCGGGAATGAGCAGTTCTTC.

The CDR3 coding sequence is TGTGCCAGCAGCCACCCGGGGCGGAGTGAGCAGTTCTTC. It yields the protein CASSHPGRSEQFF. The chain is built from TRBV11-2 and TRBJ2-1; TRBD1 or TRBD2 may be the D gene (5 bases each). Trimming removed 5 bases from V and 9 bases from J, with 14 bases in between. This CDR3 has 13 amino acids. Looked up from germline, CDR1 is SGHAT and CDR2 is FQNNGV.

The chain recombines TRBV28 with TRBJ2-7, with D perhaps matching TRBD1 or TRBD2 (7 bases each). This CDR3 is 16 amino acids long. Trimming took 6 bases from V and 4 from J, leaving 22 bases between them. Germline CDR1 reads MDHEN; CDR2 reads SYDVKM. The CDR3 nucleotides are TGTGCCAGCAGCGTCGCGGGGGCAGGGGGGGCTTACGAGCAGTACTTC. Its translation: CASSVAGAGGAYEQYF.

In its sample, this clonotype was seen many times. The V gene is TRBV7-9, the J gene TRBJ2-3, with a tentative D call TRBD2 (5 bases). V was cut by 5 bases and J by 0 bases, with 12 bases left in between. Germline lookup yields CDR1 SEHNR and CDR2 FQNEAQ (reference sequence). This CDR3 has 15 residues. The chain's CDR3 is CASSAEGSSTDTQYF. CDR3 in DNA: TGTGCCAGCAGCGCCGAGGGCAGCAGCACAGATACGCAGTATTTT.

V and J are TRBV28 and TRBJ1-2; 7 bases agree with TRBD1. V dropped 7 bases and J dropped 5; count of bases not matched to a gene: 10. The CDR3 runs to 14 residues. Germline loops: CDR1 MDHEN, CDR2 SYDVKM. The CDR3 loop reads CASKSRGRGYGYTF. The CDR3 region has the DNA TGTGCCAGCAAATCAAGGGGGCGCGGGTATGGCTACACCTTC.